Each of the 6 T cell receptor beta chains below was sequenced from the same sample in a study of technical replicates of blood from several donors. TCRdb keeps only in-frame clones here, not all; method: immunoSEQ multiplex PCR. The top ten hold around 4.8% of the sample, which has around 74,000 clones, about 86% seen once. Source material: PBMCs. These receptors originate from a human donor in good health. Some clones in this sample may be carry-over from other donors' samples.

The chain couples TRBV4-2 to TRBJ1-1, with D perhaps TRBD1 (5 bases). Deletions cut 0 bases from V and 2 bases from J, with 10 bases between. Germline CDR1 and CDR2: LGHNA and YNFKEQ. The CDR3 contains 15 residues. The CDR3 DNA reads TGTGCCAGCAGCCAAGACTCGACAGCCAACACTGAAGCTTTCTTT. This gives the protein CASSQDSTANTEAFF.

The rearrangement uses TRBV7-2 and TRBJ2-5; tentatively, D is TRBD1 (5 bases). The J call is in doubt because the DNA end fits TRBJ2-7 better. The CDR3 consists of 14 residues. Germline CDR1 is SGHTA and CDR2 is FQGNSA. The DNA of the CDR3 is TGTGCCAGCAGCCTATCAGACAGAGCCTACGAGCAGTACTTC. This codes for CASSLSDRAYEQYF.

The chain couples TRBV9 to TRBJ2-1; TRBD2 matches 14 bases. The V gene's germline CDR1 is SGDLS and CDR2 YYNGEE. Trimming took 3 bases from V and 6 from J; bases not matched to a gene: 8. The CDR3 consists of 17 residues. The CDR3 nucleotides are TGTGCCAGCAGCGGGGGACTAGCGGGAGATAGAGGCAATGAGCAGTTCTTC. Amino acid sequence: CASSGGLAGDRGNEQFF. Filled out from reference TRBV9 and TRBJ2-1, the complete variable domain reads DSGVTQTPKHLITATGQRVTLRCSPRSGDLSVYWYQQSLDQGLQFLIQYYNGEERAKGNILERFSAQQFPDLHSELNLSSLELGDSALYFCASSGGLAGDRGNEQFFGPGTRLTVL.

This rearrangement joins TRBV11-3 to TRBJ2-3, with D perhaps TRBD1 (6 bases). Trimming pared 8 bases from V and 4 bases from J, leaving 13 bases between. The CDR3 runs to 13 residues. Germline CDR1 is SGHNT and CDR2 is YENEEA. The DNA of the CDR3 is TGTGCCAGCTCTCGGGCAGGGGCAGATACGCAGTATTTT. This gives the protein CASSRAGADTQYF.

V and J are TRBV2 and TRBJ2-3; D is possibly TRBD1 (6 bases). Trimming shortened V by 3 bases and J by 5 bases, and 18 bases separated the two germline ends. Germline CDR1 is SNHLY and CDR2 is FYNNEI. The CDR3 covers 16 residues. The CDR3 sequence: CASSDQGTGRGDTQYF. DNA for the CDR3: TGTGCCAGCAGTGACCAGGGAACAGGGAGAGGAGATACGCAGTATTTT.

The chain recombines TRBV15 with TRBJ2-5; D gene ambiguous. The V end was cut by 2 bases, the J end by 5 bases, with 6 bases between. Germline CDR1 reads LNHNV; CDR2 reads YYDKDF (reference sequence). The CDR3 is 12 amino acids. The CDR3: CATSRNGETQYF. DNA of the CDR3: TGTGCCACCAGCAGAAACGGGGAGACCCAGTACTTC.